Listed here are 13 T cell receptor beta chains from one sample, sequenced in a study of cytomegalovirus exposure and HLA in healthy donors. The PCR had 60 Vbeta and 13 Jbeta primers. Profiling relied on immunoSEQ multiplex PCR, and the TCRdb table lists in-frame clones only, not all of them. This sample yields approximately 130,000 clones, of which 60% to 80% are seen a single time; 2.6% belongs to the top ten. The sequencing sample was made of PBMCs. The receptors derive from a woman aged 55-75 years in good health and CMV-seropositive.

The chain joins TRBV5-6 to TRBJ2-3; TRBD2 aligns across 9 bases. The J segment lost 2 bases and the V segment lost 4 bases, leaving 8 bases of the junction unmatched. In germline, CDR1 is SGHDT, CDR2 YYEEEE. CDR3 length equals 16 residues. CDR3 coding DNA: TGTGCCAGCAGCCTTCCTCTAGCGGGGAACACAGATACGCAGTATTTT. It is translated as CASSLPLAGNTDTQYF.

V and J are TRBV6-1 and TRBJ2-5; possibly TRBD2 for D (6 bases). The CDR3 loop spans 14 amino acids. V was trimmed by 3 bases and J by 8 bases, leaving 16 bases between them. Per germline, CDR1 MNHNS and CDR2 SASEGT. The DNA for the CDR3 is TGTGCCAGCAGTGACCTTGCGGGGTCAGGAACCCAGTACTTC. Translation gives CASSDLAGSGTQYF.

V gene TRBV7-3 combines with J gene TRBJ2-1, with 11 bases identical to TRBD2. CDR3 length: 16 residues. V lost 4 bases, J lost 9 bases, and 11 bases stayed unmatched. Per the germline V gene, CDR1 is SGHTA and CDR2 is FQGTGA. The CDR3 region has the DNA TGTGCCAGCAGCTCCGGGTTAGCGGGGGGGCCCGGTGAGCAGTTCTTC. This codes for CASSSGLAGGPGEQFF. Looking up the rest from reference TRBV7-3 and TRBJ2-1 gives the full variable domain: GAGVSQTPSNKVTEKGKYVELRCDPISGHTALYWYRQSLGQGPEFLIYFQGTGAADDSGLPNDRFFAVRPEGSVSTLKIQRTERGDSAVYLCASSSGLAGGPGEQFFGPGTRLTVL.

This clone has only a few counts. CDR3 in DNA: TGTGCCAGCAGCCTGACTAGCGGGGCTACCTACGAGCAGTACTTC. Translating it yields CASSLTSGATYEQYF. This chain uses TRBV7-9 with TRBJ2-7; 11 nucleotides align to TRBD2. This CDR3 is 15 amino acids long. CDR1 is SEHNR, CDR2 FQNEAQ, per germline (reference sequence). With V trimmed by 5 bases and J by 2 bases, 5 bases remained unmatched.

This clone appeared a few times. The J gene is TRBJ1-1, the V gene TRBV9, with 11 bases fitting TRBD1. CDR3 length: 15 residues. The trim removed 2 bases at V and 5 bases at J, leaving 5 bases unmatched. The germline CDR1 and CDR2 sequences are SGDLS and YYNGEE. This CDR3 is CASSVRTGGITEAFF. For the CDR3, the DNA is TGTGCCAGCAGCGTGAGGACAGGGGGCATTACTGAAGCTTTCTTT.

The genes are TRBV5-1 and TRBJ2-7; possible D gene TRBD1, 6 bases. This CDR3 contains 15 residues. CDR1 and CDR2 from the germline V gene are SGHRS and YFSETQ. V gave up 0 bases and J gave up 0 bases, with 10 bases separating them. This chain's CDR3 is CASSLATGNSYEQYF. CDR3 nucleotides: TGCGCCAGCAGCTTGGCCACAGGGAACTCCTACGAGCAGTACTTC. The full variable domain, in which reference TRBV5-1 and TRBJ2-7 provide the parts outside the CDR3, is KAGVTQTPRYLIKTRGQQVTLSCSPISGHRSVSWYQQTPGQGLQFLFEYFSETQRNKGNFPGRFSGRQFSNSRSEMNVSTLELGDSALYLCASSLATGNSYEQYFGPGTRLTVT.

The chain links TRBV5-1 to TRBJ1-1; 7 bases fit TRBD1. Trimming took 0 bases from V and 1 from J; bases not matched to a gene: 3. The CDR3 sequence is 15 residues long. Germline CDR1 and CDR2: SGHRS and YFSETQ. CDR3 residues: CASSLVAGGNTEAFF. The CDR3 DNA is TGCGCCAGCAGCTTGGTGGCAGGGGGGAACACTGAAGCTTTCTTT.

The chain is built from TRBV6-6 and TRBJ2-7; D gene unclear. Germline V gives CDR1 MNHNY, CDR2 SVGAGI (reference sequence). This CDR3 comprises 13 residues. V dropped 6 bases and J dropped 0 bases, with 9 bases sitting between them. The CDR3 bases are TGTGCCAGCAGCCCTACAGTCTCCTACGAGCAGTACTTC. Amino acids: CASSPTVSYEQYF.

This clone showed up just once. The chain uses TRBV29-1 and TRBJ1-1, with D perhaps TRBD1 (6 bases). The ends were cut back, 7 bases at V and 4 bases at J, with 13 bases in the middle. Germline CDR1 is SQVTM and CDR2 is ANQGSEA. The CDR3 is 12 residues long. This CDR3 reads CSGQGSSTEAFF. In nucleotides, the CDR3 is TGCAGCGGTCAGGGGAGCAGCACTGAAGCTTTCTTT.

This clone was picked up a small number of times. The CDR3 DNA sequence: TGTGCCAGTACCGCCCGGGGGGGCGCAACTAATGAAAAACTGTTTTTT. Its protein product is CASTARGGATNEKLFF. The rearrangement uses TRBV19 and TRBJ1-4, with D maybe TRBD1 (6 bases). This CDR3 contains 16 residues. Trimming took off 7 bases at V and 0 bases at J, with 15 bases between the two ends. Germline values: CDR1 LNHDA, CDR2 SQIVND (reference sequence).

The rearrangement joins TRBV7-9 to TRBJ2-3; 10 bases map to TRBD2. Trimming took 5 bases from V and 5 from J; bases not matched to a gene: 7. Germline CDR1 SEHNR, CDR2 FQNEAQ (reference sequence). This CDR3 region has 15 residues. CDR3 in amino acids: CASSLSGGARDTQYF. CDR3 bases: TGTGCCAGCAGCCTAAGCGGGGGGGCCAGAGATACGCAGTATTTT.

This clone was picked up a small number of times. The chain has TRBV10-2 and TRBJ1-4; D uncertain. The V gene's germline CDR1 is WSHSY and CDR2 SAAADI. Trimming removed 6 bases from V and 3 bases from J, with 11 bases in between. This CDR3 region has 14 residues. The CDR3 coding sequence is TGCGCCAGCAGCCCCCAGCTAGCTAATGAAAAACTGTTTTTT. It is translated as CASSPQLANEKLFF.

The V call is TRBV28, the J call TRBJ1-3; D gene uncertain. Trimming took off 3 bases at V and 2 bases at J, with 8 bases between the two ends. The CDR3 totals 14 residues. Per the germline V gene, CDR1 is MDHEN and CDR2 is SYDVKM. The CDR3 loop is CASSFQITGNTIYF. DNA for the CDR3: TGTGCCAGCAGTTTTCAGATAACTGGAAACACCATATATTTT.